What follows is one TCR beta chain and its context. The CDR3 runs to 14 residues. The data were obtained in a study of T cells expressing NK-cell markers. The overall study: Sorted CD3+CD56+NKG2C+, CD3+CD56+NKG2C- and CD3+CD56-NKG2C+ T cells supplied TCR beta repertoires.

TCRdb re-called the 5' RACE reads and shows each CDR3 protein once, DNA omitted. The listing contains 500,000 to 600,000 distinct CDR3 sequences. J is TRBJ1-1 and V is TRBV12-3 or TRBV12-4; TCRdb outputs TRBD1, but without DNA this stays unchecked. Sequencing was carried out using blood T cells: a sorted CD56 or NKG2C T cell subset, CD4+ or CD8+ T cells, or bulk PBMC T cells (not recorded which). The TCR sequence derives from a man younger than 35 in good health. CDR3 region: CASSFPHWNTEAFF.